This is a list of T cell receptor beta chains from one sample in a study of cytomegalovirus exposure and HLA in healthy donors. Produced via immunoSEQ multiplex PCR; TCRdb's table is partial and in-frame only. Its listing shows over 100,000 clones. Sequenced sample: PBMCs. These receptors originate from a middle-aged man in good health and CMV-seropositive. Each CDR3 is given with its conserved first and last residue. The D gene is left open where the match is weak.

>TRBV6-1|TRBJ2-4|TRBD2
TGTGCCAGCAGTGCAACTAGCGGGAGGGCCAAAAACATTCAGTACTTC
CASSATSGRAKNIQYF
>TRBV6-1|TRBJ2-7|-
TGTGCCAGCAGTGAATACGCTACGAGCTACGAGCAGTACTTC
CASSEYATSYEQYF
>TRBV11-2|TRBJ2-7|-
TGTGCCAGCAGCTTGGTACGGGAGCAGTACTTC
CASSLVREQYF
>TRBV7-2|TRBJ1-5|TRBD1
TGTGCCAGCAGCGTCAGGGGGAATCAGCCCCAGCATTTT
CASSVRGNQPQHF
>TRBV27|TRBJ1-2|-
TGTGCCAGCAGACCGACCTGGGCAGCAACCTATGGCTACACCTTC
CASRPTWAATYGYTF
>TRBV7-9|TRBJ2-3|TRBD1
TGTGCCAGCATCCTAGGGACAGGGTCAGATACGCAGTATTTT
CASILGTGSDTQYF
>TRBV7-9|TRBJ2-1|TRBD1
TGTGCCAGCAGCTTAGTGACAGGGCGTGAGCAGTTCTTC
CASSLVTGREQFF
>TRBV6-1|TRBJ2-2|TRBD2
TGTGCCAGCGGTAAAACTAGCGTGAACACCGGGGAGCTGTTTTTT
CASGKTSVNTGELFF
>TRBV6-5|TRBJ2-3|TRBD1
TGTGCCAGCAGTTACGCACAGGGGGCCGTAGATACGCAGTATTTT
CASSYAQGAVDTQYF
>TRBV7-9|TRBJ2-1|-
TGTGCCAGCAGCTTAGCAGAGGTTGTCTCATACAATGAGCAGTTCTTC
CASSLAEVVSYNEQFF
>TRBV4-3|TRBJ2-7|-
TGCGCCAGCAGCCACGAAACAGGGATCTACGAGCAGTACTTC
CASSHETGIYEQYF
>TRBV6-5|TRBJ2-2|TRBD2
TGTGCCAGCAGTAACCGGGGGGGTGGCGGGGAGCTGTTTTTT
CASSNRGGGGELFF
>TRBV15|TRBJ2-7|TRBD1
TGTGCCACCAGCAGAGATCGGGGAAGGGACAGAGAGTCCTACGAGCAGTACTTC
CATSRDRGRDRESYEQYF
>TRBV11-2|TRBJ2-5|TRBD2
TGTGCCAGCAAAGTCACTCCGGGACTAGCGGGAGAGACCCAGTACTTC
CASKVTPGLAGETQYF
>TRBV28|TRBJ1-1|TRBD1
TGTGCCAGCAGTCGTGGACAGGGTGAGCCCGTGAACACTGAAGCTTTCTTT
CASSRGQGEPVNTEAFF
>TRBV28|TRBJ1-1|TRBD1
TGTGCCAGCAGAGGGGGCAGGTGGGACACTGAAGCTTTCTTT
CASRGGRWDTEAFF
>TRBV7-9|TRBJ2-2|TRBD2
TGTGCCAGCAGCCCCCCGGGGGGTAAGAACACCGGGGAGCTGTTTTTT
CASSPPGGKNTGELFF
>TRBV5-1|TRBJ2-5|-
TGCGCCAGCAGATCTACCGTTTGGGGCCGATCCGAGACCCAGTACTTC
CASRSTVWGRSETQYF
>TRBV7-8|TRBJ2-7|TRBD2
TGTGCCAGCAGCAAAGACGGAAGGGAGGGGTCCTACGAGCAGTACTTC
CASSKDGREGSYEQYF
>TRBV9|TRBJ2-1|-
TGTGCCAGCAGCGTAGCTAGCGTAAATGAGCAGTTCTTC
CASSVASVNEQFF
>TRBV19|TRBJ1-1|-
TGTGCCAGTAGTAGATGGTCCTCGGGGAACACTGAAGCTTTCTTT
CASSRWSSGNTEAFF
>TRBV2|TRBJ1-1|TRBD1
TGTGCCAGCAGAGAGCAGGGGGCAACGACTGAAGCTTTCTTT
CASREQGATTEAFF
>TRBV7-2|TRBJ2-7|-
TGTGCCAGCAGCTTAAGAAGTGGGACTGGAACCTACGAGCAGTACTTC
CASSLRSGTGTYEQYF
>TRBV19|TRBJ2-3|TRBD1
TGTGCCACCTCACCCCCGGGACAGGGGTCCACAGATACGCAGTATTTT
CATSPPGQGSTDTQYF
>TRBV5-1|TRBJ2-7|TRBD1
TGCGCCAGCAGCTTTGAGGGGACAGGGGTGGGCGAGCAGTACTTC
CASSFEGTGVGEQYF
>TRBV6-6|TRBJ1-4|-
TGTGCCAGCCACATGGGGGGAACCCGCTATTTT
CASHMGGTRYF
>TRBV25-1|TRBJ1-4|TRBD1
TGTGCCAGCCGCGTGACAGGGAAGGATGAAAAACTGTTTTTT
CASRVTGKDEKLFF